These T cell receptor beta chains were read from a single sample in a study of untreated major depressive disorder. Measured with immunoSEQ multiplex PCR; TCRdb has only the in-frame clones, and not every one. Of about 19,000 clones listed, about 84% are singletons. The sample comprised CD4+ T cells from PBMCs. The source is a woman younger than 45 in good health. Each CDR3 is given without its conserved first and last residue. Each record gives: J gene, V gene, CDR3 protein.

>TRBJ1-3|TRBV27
ASSVRGPGNTIY
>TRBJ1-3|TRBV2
ASRLPTTRVRQGYGNTIY
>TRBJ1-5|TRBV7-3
ASSSEPIQGFRNQPQH
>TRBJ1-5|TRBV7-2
ASSLGPGGVQPQH
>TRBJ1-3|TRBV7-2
ASSLRTGNTIY
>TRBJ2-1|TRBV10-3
AISEVVLYEQF
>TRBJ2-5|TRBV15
ATSRDVGTQY
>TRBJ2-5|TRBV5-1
ASSLGGSGKETQY
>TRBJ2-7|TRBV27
ASRVGTSGTYEQY
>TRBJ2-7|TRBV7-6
ASSTGTVYEQY
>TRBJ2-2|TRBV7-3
ASSLTPSGELF
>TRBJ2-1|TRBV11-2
ASSLQGQGYNEQF
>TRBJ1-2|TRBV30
AWSGVLQSNYGYT
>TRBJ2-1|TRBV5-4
ASRPGTSGINEQF
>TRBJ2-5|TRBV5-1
ASSFKRGYQETQY
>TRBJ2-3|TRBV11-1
ASSPRSDTQY
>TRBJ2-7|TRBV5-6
ASSFRFVSDYEQY
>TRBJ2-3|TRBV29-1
SVRQGSTDTQY
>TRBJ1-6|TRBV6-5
ASSYPDSPLH
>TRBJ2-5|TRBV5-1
ASSLAGSTGETQY
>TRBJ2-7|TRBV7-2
ASTPGALYEQY
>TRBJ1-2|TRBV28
ASILTRGGGYGYT
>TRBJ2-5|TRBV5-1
ASSLEAHQETQY
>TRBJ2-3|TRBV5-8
ASSRQTTDTQY
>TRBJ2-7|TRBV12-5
ASGLTGTYEQY
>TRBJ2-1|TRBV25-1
ASSDSSGRGEQF
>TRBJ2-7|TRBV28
ASSSSSYEQY
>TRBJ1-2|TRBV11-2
ASSSIGSKTGGGYGYT
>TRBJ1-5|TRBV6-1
ASRSDYSNQPQH
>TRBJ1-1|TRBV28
ASRPSVGTPNTEAF
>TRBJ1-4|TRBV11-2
ASSQGTGRNEKLF
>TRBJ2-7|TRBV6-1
ASSERGYEQY
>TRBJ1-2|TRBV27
ASSLSQGNGYT
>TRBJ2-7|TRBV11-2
ASIELAGGFDEQY
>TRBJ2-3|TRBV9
ASSVDGGASTDTQY
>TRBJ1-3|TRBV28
ASSQHQGVGNTIY
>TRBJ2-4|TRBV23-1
ARSGKRDQAKNIQY
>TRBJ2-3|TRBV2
ASSDSGSFSTDTQY
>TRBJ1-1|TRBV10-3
AIGPGQEGLTEAF
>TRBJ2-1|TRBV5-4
ASSLGTSRSYNEQF
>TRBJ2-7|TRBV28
ATLLDRAQTYEQY
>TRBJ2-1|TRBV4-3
ASSQGLADYNEQF
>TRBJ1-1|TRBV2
ASLTREGYTEAF
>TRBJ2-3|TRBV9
ASSVSSTDTQY
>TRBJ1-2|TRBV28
ASSPELYGYT
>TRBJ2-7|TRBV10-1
ASSVEEQY
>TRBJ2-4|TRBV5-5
ASSPDFVGDIQY
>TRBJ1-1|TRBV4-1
ASSQDERGGNTEAF
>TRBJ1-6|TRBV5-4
ASSQGADNSPLH
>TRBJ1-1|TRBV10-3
AAGRAPTEAF
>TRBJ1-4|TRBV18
ASSPRISLDGKLF
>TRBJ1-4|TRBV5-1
ASPSGQGGEKLF
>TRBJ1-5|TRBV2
ASSPRGLSSNQPQH
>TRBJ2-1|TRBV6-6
ASSWTSGRDNEQF